Listed below are T cell receptor beta chains from one sample, sequenced in a study of blood T cells in healthy people across ages. One entry per CDR3 protein, called by TCRdb with MiXCR from the 5' RACE reads. The repertoire has roughly 500,000 distinct CDR3 sequences, approximately 25% of them found once; the top ten carry approximately 18%. The sample consisted of blood. The source is a woman between 65 and 79 years old in good health. The CDR3 runs from the conserved cysteine through the conserved F or W. D genes are given only for firm matches. Size tells how often a clone was seen (once, few, many) or the class of an expanded clone, and some rows leave it out.

v_gene,j_gene,abundance,d_gene,CDR3nt,CDR3aa
TRBV12-3/TRBV12-4,TRBJ2-1,.,TRBD1,TGTGCCAGCGCCCGACAGGGGAATGAGCAGTTCTTC,CASARQGNEQFF
TRBV10-3,TRBJ2-7,.,.,TGTGCCATCAGTGAACCATTCTACGAGCAGTACTTC,CAISEPFYEQYF
TRBV12-3/TRBV12-4,TRBJ1-1,.,.,TGTGCCAGCACCGTCCTTAGGGGTGACACTGAAGCTTTCTTT,CASTVLRGDTEAFF
TRBV10-3,TRBJ2-7,.,.,TGTGCCACCGGAAAGACAGAGCCCTCCTACGAGCAGTACTTC,CATGKTEPSYEQYF
TRBV29-1,TRBJ1-2,few,.,TGCAGCGCTTCGAGTTATGGCTACACCTTC,CSASSYGYTF
TRBV3-1,TRBJ1-1,.,.,TGTGCCAGCAGCCCCTTTTGGCAGAGTAACACTGAAGCTTTCTTT,CASSPFWQSNTEAFF
TRBV16,TRBJ1-5,.,.,TGTGCCAGCAGCCAAGGGCCAGGGGATCAGCCCCAGCATTTT,CASSQGPGDQPQHF
TRBV6-2/TRBV6-3,TRBJ2-4,once,.,TGTGCCAGCAGAAGGACGGCAGAAAACATTCAGTCCTTC,CASRRTAENIQSF
TRBV5-1,TRBJ2-1,few,.,TGCGCCAGCAGCCCAATGGGACTCCAAAATGAGCAGTTCTTC,CASSPMGLQNEQFF
TRBV21-1,TRBJ1-2,.,.,TGTGCCAGCAGCAAACGAAGGGGCAGCTATGGCTACACCTTC,CASSKRRGSYGYTF
TRBV4-3,TRBJ1-2,.,.,TGCGCCAGCAGCCAAAACAACTTACCTAACTATGGCTACACCTTC,CASSQNNLPNYGYTF
TRBV7-2,TRBJ2-1,.,TRBD2,TGTGCCAGCAGCTTCACTAGCGGGGGGGGATACAATGAGCAGTTCTTC,CASSFTSGGGYNEQFF
TRBV7-9,TRBJ1-2,.,TRBD1,TGTGCCAGCAGCAAGGACAGGGGAGAGAATTGCACCTTC,CASSKDRGENCTF
TRBV6-4,TRBJ1-1,few,.,TGTGCCAGCAGTGTCAGGGTGGGGGATACTGAAGCTTTCTTT,CASSVRVGDTEAFF
TRBV30,TRBJ2-5,.,TRBD2,TGTGCCTGGAAGCACGGGGGGGCCGCCTTCGGAGAGACCCAGTACTTC,CAWKHGGAAFGETQYF
TRBV29-1,TRBJ1-1,few,.,TGCAGCACTCGAGGGTTTAACACTGAAGCTTTCTTT,CSTRGFNTEAFF
TRBV24-1,TRBJ2-1,.,TRBD2,TGTGCCATCAGCCGCGCCGGGACTAGCGGGGGGAGGTCCTACAATGAGCAGTTCTTC,CAISRAGTSGGRSYNEQFF
TRBV6-6,TRBJ2-7,.,TRBD1,TGTGCCAGCAGTTCAGGGGGCTGGTACGAGCAGTACTTC,CASSSGGWYEQYF
TRBV20-1,TRBJ1-1,.,.,TGCAGTGCTGGACCAAATGGGGCACCTGAAGCTTTCTTT,CSAGPNGAPEAFF
TRBV7-9,TRBJ1-6,.,.,TGTGCCAGCAGCTTGAGGGTCGGTTCACCCCTCCACTTT,CASSLRVGSPLHF
TRBV15,TRBJ1-5,.,.,TGTGCCACCAGCTCGGGGCTCAATCAGCCCCAGCATTTT,CATSSGLNQPQHF
TRBV20-1,TRBJ2-5,.,TRBD1,TGCAGTGCTAGAGATCCGGGACAGGGGCAAGAGACCCAGTACTTC,CSARDPGQGQETQYF
TRBV2,TRBJ1-6,few,.,TGTGCCAGCAGGCCGACCGGGGGTTGGTCACCCCTCCACTTT,CASRPTGGWSPLHF
TRBV27,TRBJ2-7,.,TRBD1,TGTGCCAGCAGTGGACAGGGGACGAGCGAGCAGTACTTC,CASSGQGTSEQYF
TRBV14,TRBJ2-5,.,TRBD1,TGTGCCAGCAGCCGCCCCGGGACAGTGACCAAGGAGCAGTACTTC,CASSRPGTVTKEQYF
TRBV20-1,TRBJ2-1,.,.,TGCAGTGCTCTGGGGCGGCTGAGCGATGAGCAGTTCTTC,CSALGRLSDEQFF
TRBV18,TRBJ2-1,.,.,TGTGCCAGCTCACCAGTAGATGAGCAGTTCTTC,CASSPVDEQFF
TRBV6-2/TRBV6-3,TRBJ2-1,few,.,TGTGCCAGCAGTTTATGGACAGACAATAATGAGCAGTTCTTC,CASSLWTDNNEQFF
TRBV19,TRBJ1-5,.,.,TGTGCCACATCAGGGACACTTAATCAGCCCCAGCATTTT,CATSGTLNQPQHF
TRBV25-1,TRBJ2-1,.,.,TGTGCCAGCAGTGTCCTAGGTGGGCCTAGGGGTGAGCAGTTCTTC,CASSVLGGPRGEQFF
TRBV20-1,TRBJ1-4,.,TRBD1,TGCAGTGCTAGAGATTTAGACAGGGACCTTGAAAAACTGTTTTTT,CSARDLDRDLEKLFF
TRBV6-5,TRBJ2-7,many,TRBD2,TGTGCCAGCAGTCCGGGGGGGCTGTACGAGCAGTACTTC,CASSPGGLYEQYF